The source of this T cell receptor (beta chain) is a study of T cell repertoires in cytomegalovirus infection (dated by TCRdb to about 2019). At the level of the whole study: The peptide stimulations were aimed at well-studied HLA-B-restricted epitopes as well as recently identified HLA-C-restricted CMV epitopes, whose presentation resists viral immunomodulation. The HLA type of each donor mattered for the analysis, because public TCR beta signatures pointed to carriage of CMV infection along with the matching HLA type.

Sequenced using an Illumina HiSeq 1500. TCRdb reanalyzed the raw reads on its own, using fastp at Q25 for trimming and MiXCR for clone calling, and kept in-frame beta chains. Records with the same CDR3 protein are collapsed into one entry carrying the most frequent genes and DNA. Counted in this sample were some 350,000 distinct CDR3 sequences; roughly a third of them appeared once. Roughly 12% of the sample belongs to the ten largest clones. A word on this clonotype: Which antigen it targets is not known. It has no much larger one-base neighbor in the sample; base qualities were not kept.

The treatment or condition label for this specimen denotes: in vitro stimulation with specific CMV peptide epitopes to enrich CMV-specific T cells. The investigation overall reported the following: Cumulative frequency of public TCR beta family members discriminated carriers of CMV infection plus the relevant HLA type in this cohort and an independent 352-donor cohort. In the ex vivo response, HLA-C-restricted CMV-specific TCR beta clonotypes were dominant, and in two of eight donors the single most frequent clonotype came from this HLA-C-restricted group.

This receptor was obtained from a human donor in good health (CMV status not recorded). Some clones in this sample may be carry-over from other donors' samples. This specimen consisted of cultured PBMCs, obtained from culture after CMV antigen stimulation.

The CDR3 sequence is CASSQELHSQTQYF. The DNA sequence follows: TGCGCCAGCAGCCAAGAGCTTCATAGCCAGACCCAGTACTTC. The rearrangement joined TRBV4-3 to TRBJ2-5; the D gene assignment is ambiguous. Deletion took 0 bases off V and 6 bases off J, with a span of 11 bases between the germline ends. The germline V gene specifies LGHNA as CDR1 and YSLEER as CDR2. Measured from the cysteine to the phenylalanine, the CDR3 is 14 residues long. Only the CDR3 part of the read is kept: 42 bases, read in frame from the first base.